Listed below are T cell receptor beta chains from one sample, sequenced in a study of cytomegalovirus exposure and HLA in healthy donors. Data came from immunoSEQ multiplex PCR; TCRdb stores just in-frame clones and leaves some out. The sample comprises a few hundred thousand clones, 70% to 90% of which are singletons, and about 2% rests with the top ten. The material sequenced was PBMCs. The receptors derive from a woman under 30 in good health and CMV-seronegative. Each CDR3 is given with its conserved first and last residue. The D gene is left open where the match is weak. Clone size is not always given. Where it is, it says once, few, many or a class for expanded clones.

>TRBJ2-2|.|.|TRBV2
TGTGCCAGCAGAGGGGATTTTGGGACCGGGGAGCTGTTTTTT
CASRGDFGTGELFF
>TRBJ2-4|TRBD2|.|TRBV19
TGTGCCAGTAGGGCAGTAGCGGGGGAAAACATTCAGTACTTC
CASRAVAGENIQYF
>TRBJ2-7|TRBD1|.|TRBV4-1
TGCGCCAGCAGCCTCGGGACAGGAGGTAACTACGAGCAGTACTTC
CASSLGTGGNYEQYF
>TRBJ2-7|TRBD2|.|TRBV2
TGTGCCAGCACCCTCGAGGCTAGCGGGCTCTACGAGCAGTACTTC
CASTLEASGLYEQYF
>TRBJ1-2|.|.|TRBV19
TGTGCCAGTAGTATAGGGCTCGCTAACTATGGCTACACCTTC
CASSIGLANYGYTF
>TRBJ1-2|TRBD1|.|TRBV6-6
TGTGCCAGCAGGGGACAGGTTTTTAACTATGGCTACACCTTC
CASRGQVFNYGYTF
>TRBJ1-3|.|.|TRBV30
TGTGCCTGGAGTGTACTGGGCAGTATAAACACCATATATTTT
CAWSVLGSINTIYF
>TRBJ2-5|TRBD2|.|TRBV5-1
TGCGCCAGCAGCTTTTTCGGCCCACTAGCGGGCGCAGGAGAGACCCAGTACTTC
CASSFFGPLAGAGETQYF
>TRBJ2-7|TRBD1|.|TRBV7-9
TGTGCCAGCAGCTACGGACAGGTGCTAACCTACGAGCAGTACTTC
CASSYGQVLTYEQYF
>TRBJ2-5|.|.|TRBV5-1
TGCGCCAGCAGCTCCCCGACAGACCAAGAGACCCAGTACTTC
CASSSPTDQETQYF
>TRBJ1-2|TRBD1|.|TRBV10-1
TGCGCCAGCAGTGAGTCCCGACAGGGAGGTGGCTACACCTTC
CASSESRQGGGYTF
>TRBJ2-7|TRBD2|.|TRBV4-2
TGTGCCAGCAGCCAAGTTCCCCCTAGCGGTACCTACGAGCAGTACTTC
CASSQVPPSGTYEQYF
>TRBJ1-2|.|.|TRBV11-2
TGTGCCAGCAGCTTAGAGGCTCGCGGCTACACCTTC
CASSLEARGYTF
>TRBJ1-2|TRBD1|.|TRBV18
TGTGCCAGCTCACCCGAACGGGACAGGTTCTATGGCTACACCTTC
CASSPERDRFYGYTF
>TRBJ1-2|.|.|TRBV19
TGTGCCAGTAGTATCAATTGGGGGGTGAAAGGACATGGCTACACCTTC
CASSINWGVKGHGYTF
>TRBJ2-7|TRBD1|few|TRBV10-3
TGTGCCATCAAGGGGACAGGGGCAGCCTACGAGCAGTACTTC
CAIKGTGAAYEQYF
>TRBJ2-5|.|.|TRBV27
TGTGCCAGCAGTTTATCCCCCGGGGACAACACCCAGTACTTC
CASSLSPGDNTQYF
>TRBJ2-7|.|few|TRBV7-9
TGTTCCAGCAGCTTATCTCCAGGGGACGAGCAGTACTTC
CSSSLSPGDEQYF
>TRBJ2-5|.|.|TRBV18
TGTGCCAGCTCACCATTAGCGGTGCGGGAGACCCAGTACTTC
CASSPLAVRETQYF
>TRBJ2-7|TRBD1|.|TRBV19
TGTGCCAGTTACCAGGGGGACGAGCAGTACTTC
CASYQGDEQYF
>TRBJ1-2|TRBD1|.|TRBV18
TGTGCCAGCTCATCGTTTCCCGTAAGGACAGGCTTAGAATATGGCTACACCTTC
CASSSFPVRTGLEYGYTF
>TRBJ1-5|.|.|TRBV2
TGTGCCAGCAGTGAAGCGCTTCAGGTCGCCCAGCCCCAGCATTTT
CASSEALQVAQPQHF
>TRBJ2-2|.|.|TRBV6-1
TGTGCCAGCAGTGTAAGAGGGAACACCGGGGAGCTGTTTTTT
CASSVRGNTGELFF
>TRBJ1-2|.|.|TRBV7-8
TGTGCCAGCAGCACCTCGTCCACGGCGGGGAATGGCTACACCTTC
CASSTSSTAGNGYTF
>TRBJ2-3|.|.|TRBV2
TGTGCCAGCAGTGGGGACTCCCGCACAGATACGCAGTATTTT
CASSGDSRTDTQYF
>TRBJ2-1|.|once|TRBV11-3
TGTGCCAGCAGCTCAAATACTTTCACTGGTTACAATGAGCAGTTCTTC
CASSSNTFTGYNEQFF
>TRBJ1-2|TRBD1|few|TRBV5-6
TGTGCCAGCAGCTTGGCAATTTTGGGGGACAGCTATGGCTACACCTTC
CASSLAILGDSYGYTF
>TRBJ1-2|.|.|TRBV10-2
TGCGCCCTGGGCTCGGGAGACAACTATGGCTACACCTTC
CALGSGDNYGYTF
>TRBJ2-4|.|once|TRBV6-1
TGTGCCAGCAGTGATTCGGTGAAGTCCAAAAACATTCAGTACTTC
CASSDSVKSKNIQYF
>TRBJ1-2|.|.|TRBV20-1
TGCAGTGCTCTCAGGGATGATGGCTACACCTTC
CSALRDDGYTF
>TRBJ1-1|.|.|TRBV6-5
TGTGCCAGCATCATGGGGTTCGGGGGTGAAGCTTTCTTT
CASIMGFGGEAFF
>TRBJ2-1|.|.|TRBV6-5
TGTGCCACCCAGGCGGGCTCCTACAATGAGCAGTTCTTC
CATQAGSYNEQFF
>TRBJ2-5|.|.|TRBV7-2
TGTGCCAGCAGCCCCATATGGACTAAAGGGGAGACCCAGTACTTC
CASSPIWTKGETQYF
>TRBJ2-5|.|.|TRBV11-2
TGTGCCAGCAGCTTTAACACCGGGGGGCACTCAATTCTGGAGACCCAGTACTTC
CASSFNTGGHSILETQYF
>TRBJ1-2|.|.|TRBV19
TGTGCCAGTAGTCCCGGACAACCTAACTATGGCTACACCTTC
CASSPGQPNYGYTF
>TRBJ2-7|TRBD1|.|TRBV6-5
TGTGCCAGCAGGGACAGGTACCCCTACGAGCAGTACTTC
CASRDRYPYEQYF
>TRBJ1-5|.|once|TRBV6-1
TGTGCCAGCAGTGAGACAGCGAGCAATCAGCCCCAGCATTTT
CASSETASNQPQHF
>TRBJ2-3|.|.|TRBV6-5
TGTGCCAGCAGCGTAACAGGGTATACAGATACGCAGTATTTT
CASSVTGYTDTQYF
>TRBJ1-2|.|.|TRBV5-1
TGCGCCAGCAGCTTGGAGTCAGCTAACTATGGCTACACCTTC
CASSLESANYGYTF
>TRBJ2-1|.|few|TRBV7-6
TGTGCCAGCAGCTTAGTACAGATTAGGGGCAATGAGCAGTTCTTC
CASSLVQIRGNEQFF
>TRBJ1-1|.|.|TRBV7-9
TGTGCCAGCAGCTTCGGACATAGCTTCAACACTGAAGCTTTCTTT
CASSFGHSFNTEAFF